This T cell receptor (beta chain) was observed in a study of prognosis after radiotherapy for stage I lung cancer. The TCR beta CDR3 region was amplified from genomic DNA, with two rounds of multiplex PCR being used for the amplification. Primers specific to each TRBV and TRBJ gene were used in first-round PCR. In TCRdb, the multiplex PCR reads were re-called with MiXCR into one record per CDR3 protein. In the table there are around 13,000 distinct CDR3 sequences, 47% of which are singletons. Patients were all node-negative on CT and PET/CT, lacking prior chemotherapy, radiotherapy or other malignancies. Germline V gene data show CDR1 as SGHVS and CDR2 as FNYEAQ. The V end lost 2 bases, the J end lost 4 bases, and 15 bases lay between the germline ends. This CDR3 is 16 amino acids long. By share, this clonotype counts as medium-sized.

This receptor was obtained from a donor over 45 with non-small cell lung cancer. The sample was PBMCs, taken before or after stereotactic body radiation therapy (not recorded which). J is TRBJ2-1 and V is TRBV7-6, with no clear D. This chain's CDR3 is CASSLRQSPVYNEQFF. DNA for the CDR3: TGTGCCAGCAGCTTACGGCAGTCCCCAGTATACAATGAGCAGTTCTTC.